The text below deals with one T cell receptor (beta chain). It lacks a known antigen. No much larger clone exists at a distance of one base, and base qualities are not known. These data belong to a study of T cell responses to AZD1222 COVID-19 vaccine (dated by TCRdb to the early 2020s). Turning to the overall study: AZD1222 recipients given second doses at about 4 weeks or at about 12 weeks were pooled, since spike-specific TCR depth and breadth were not found to differ between the two schedules. Enrollment into the trials was organized by age into subgroups of 18-55, 56-69 and 70-plus years, and those subgroups contained approximately 160, 26 and 62 TCR-sequenced participants, respectively. A total of roughly 240 trial participants underwent TCR sequencing, of whom some 210 received two doses of AZD1222 and about 25 received two doses of the MenACWY control vaccine.

Beyond this particular receptor, the publication reports: Conclusions about previously exposed vaccinees are limited, since just six AZD1222 recipients were seropositive for SARS-CoV-2 at baseline. In the small 56-69-year group, the increase in depth fell short of significance, most likely because of low power. Spike-specific TCR breadth and depth rose significantly after two AZD1222 doses compared with day 0 and with MenACWY recipients. Nearly half of unique spike-specific TCRs reportedly recognized epitopes outside regions mutated in the B.1.351 and B.1.1.7 variants. Because no samples from the day 14 peak response were available, repertoires could be characterized only after the peak T cell response. Most participants were white British and females outnumbered males, and the authors suggested that clonal diversity may have been underestimated. CD4 TCRs associated with the vaccine covered the entire spike protein, and the dominant responses were in regions 160-218 and 743-854.

The CDR3 regions of human TCRbeta chains were analyzed by immunosequencing. The original methods were these. TCRs in the repertoires were matched against a reference library of SARS-CoV-2-specific TCRs that had been generated with the MIRA antigen-specificity platform. Breadth meant the fraction of unique TCRs that were SARS-CoV-2-associated, whereas depth meant the fraction of total T cells that were SARS-CoV-2-associated. Using the MIRA data, each spike-specific TCR was mapped to the spike region that the TCR reacts to and placed in a CD4 or CD8 class. Log10-transformed breadth and depth values were compared by one-way ANOVA with Sidak's multiple comparisons tests. TCRdb re-hosts the immuneACCESS table, in-frame sequences only. Its copies lack some clones; in the studies checked, an unresolved V gene accounts for under half of them, and the cause for the rest is not known. V, J and clone size are taken as reported in that table, and D and trimming were inferred from the DNA itself. For this sample the table gives about 160,000 clones, of which 90% were detected only once. The biggest ten clones account for about 1.4% of the sample.

Relative to germline, V is missing 4 bases and J is missing 2 bases, with 7 bases of the junction outside any gene match. The CDR3 runs 16 amino acids, cysteine and phenylalanine included. Only CDR3 DNA remains: 48 bases, in frame from the first base. As encoded in the germline V gene, CDR1 is MDHEN while CDR2 is SYDVKM. This specimen's time point label, interpreted: baseline before first vaccination. Vaccinee samples came from UK trials COV001 and COV002, including a single-blind randomized controlled phase 2/3 trial of AZD1222 (ChAdOx1 nCoV-19) in healthy adults. Trial participant PBMC samples were collected at day 0 and day 28 after the second dose for TCRbeta chain sequencing.

The starting material was peripheral blood, obtained on day 0 of AZD1222 vaccination. The rearranged segments are TRBV28 and TRBJ1-2; TRBD1 aligns with 10 central bases. The clonotype comes from an adult in good health. The CDR3 region reads CASSSRDRGANYGYTF. The nucleotide sequence reads TGTGCCAGCAGTTCCCGGGACAGGGGTGCCAACTATGGCTACACCTTC.